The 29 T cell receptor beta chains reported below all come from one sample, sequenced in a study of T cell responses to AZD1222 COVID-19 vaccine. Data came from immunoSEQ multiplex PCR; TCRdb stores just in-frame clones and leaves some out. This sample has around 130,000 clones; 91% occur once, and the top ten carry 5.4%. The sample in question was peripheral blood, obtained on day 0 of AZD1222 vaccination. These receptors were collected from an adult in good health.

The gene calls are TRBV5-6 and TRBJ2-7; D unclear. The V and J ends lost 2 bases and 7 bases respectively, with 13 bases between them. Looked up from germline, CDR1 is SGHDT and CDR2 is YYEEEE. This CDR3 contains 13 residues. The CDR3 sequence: CASSLGLAREQYF. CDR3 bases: TGTGCCAGCAGCTTAGGGTTGGCACGGGAGCAGTACTTC.

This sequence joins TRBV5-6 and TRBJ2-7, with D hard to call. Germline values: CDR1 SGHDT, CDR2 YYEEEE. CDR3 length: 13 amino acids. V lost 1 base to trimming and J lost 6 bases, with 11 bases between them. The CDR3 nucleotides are TGTGCCAGCAGCTTGAATAGGATGGGCGAGCAGTACTTC. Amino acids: CASSLNRMGEQYF.

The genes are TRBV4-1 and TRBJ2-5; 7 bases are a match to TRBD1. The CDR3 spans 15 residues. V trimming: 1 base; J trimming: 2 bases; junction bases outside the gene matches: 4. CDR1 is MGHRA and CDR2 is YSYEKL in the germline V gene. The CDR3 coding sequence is TGCGCCAGCAGCCAAGGCAGGGGGAAACAAGAGACCCAGTACTTC. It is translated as CASSQGRGKQETQYF.

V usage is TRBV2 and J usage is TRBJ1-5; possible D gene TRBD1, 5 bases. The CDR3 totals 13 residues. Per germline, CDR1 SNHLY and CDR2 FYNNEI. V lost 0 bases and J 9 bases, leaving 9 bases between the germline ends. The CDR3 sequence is CASSEAGLGPQHF. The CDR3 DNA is TGTGCCAGCAGTGAAGCGGGACTCGGGCCCCAGCATTTT. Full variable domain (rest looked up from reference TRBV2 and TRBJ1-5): EPEVTQTPSHQVTQMGQEVILRCVPISNHLYFYWYRQILGQKVEFLVSFYNNEISEKSEIFDDQFSVERPDGSNFTLKIRSTKLEDSAMYFCASSEAGLGPQHFGDGTRLSIL.

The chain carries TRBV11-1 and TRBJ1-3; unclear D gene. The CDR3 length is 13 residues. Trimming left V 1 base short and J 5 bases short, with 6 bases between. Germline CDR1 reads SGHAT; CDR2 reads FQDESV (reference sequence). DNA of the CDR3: TGTGCCAGCAGCTTAGACCGACGAAACACCATATATTTT. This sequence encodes CASSLDRRNTIYF.

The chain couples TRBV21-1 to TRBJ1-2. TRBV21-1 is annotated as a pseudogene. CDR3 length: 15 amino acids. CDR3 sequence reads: CASSNRGSSNYGYTF. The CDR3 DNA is TGTGCCAGCAGCAACAGAGGGAGTTCTAACTATGGCTACACCTTC.

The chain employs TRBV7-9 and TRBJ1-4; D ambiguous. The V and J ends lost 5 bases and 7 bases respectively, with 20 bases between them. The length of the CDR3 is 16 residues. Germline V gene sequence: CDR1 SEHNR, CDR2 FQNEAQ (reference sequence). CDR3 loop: CASSPEDGPRSEKLFF. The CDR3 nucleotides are TGTGCCAGCAGCCCAGAAGACGGTCCCCGGAGTGAAAAACTGTTTTTT.

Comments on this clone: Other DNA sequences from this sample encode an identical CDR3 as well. In DNA form, the CDR3 reads TGTGCCAGCAGCTTAGGGGGAACCTACAATGAGCAGTTCTTC. Residues: CASSLGGTYNEQFF. This chain connects TRBV11-2 to TRBJ2-1; D is unresolved. Deletions cut 1 base from V and 2 bases from J, with 6 bases between. The CDR3 extends over 14 amino acids. In germline, CDR1 is SGHAT, CDR2 FQNNGV.

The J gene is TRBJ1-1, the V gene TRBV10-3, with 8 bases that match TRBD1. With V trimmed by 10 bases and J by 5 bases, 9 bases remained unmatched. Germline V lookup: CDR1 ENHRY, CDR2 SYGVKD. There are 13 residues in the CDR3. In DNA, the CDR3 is TGTGCCACCCGGGACAGGTTGATTACTGAAGCTTTCTTT. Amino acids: CATRDRLITEAFF.

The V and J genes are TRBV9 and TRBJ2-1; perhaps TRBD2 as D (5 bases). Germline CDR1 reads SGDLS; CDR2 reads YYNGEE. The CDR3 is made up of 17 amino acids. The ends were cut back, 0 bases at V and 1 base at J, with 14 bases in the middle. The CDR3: CASSVDRRPSSYNEQFF. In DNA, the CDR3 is TGTGCCAGCAGCGTAGATCGGAGGCCTTCGTCCTACAATGAGCAGTTCTTC.

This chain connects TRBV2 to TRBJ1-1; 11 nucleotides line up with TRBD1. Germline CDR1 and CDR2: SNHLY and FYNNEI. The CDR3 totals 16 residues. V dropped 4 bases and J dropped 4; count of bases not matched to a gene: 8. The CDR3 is CASSGGRTGGFTEAFF. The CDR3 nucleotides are TGTGCCAGCAGTGGGGGTCGGACAGGGGGCTTCACTGAAGCTTTCTTT.

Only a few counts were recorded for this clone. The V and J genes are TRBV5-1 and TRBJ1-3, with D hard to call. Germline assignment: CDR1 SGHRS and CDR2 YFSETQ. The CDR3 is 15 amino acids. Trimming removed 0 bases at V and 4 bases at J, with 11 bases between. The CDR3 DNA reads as TGCGCCAGCAGCTTGGCTCCAGGATCAGGAAACACCATATATTTT. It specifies CASSLAPGSGNTIYF.

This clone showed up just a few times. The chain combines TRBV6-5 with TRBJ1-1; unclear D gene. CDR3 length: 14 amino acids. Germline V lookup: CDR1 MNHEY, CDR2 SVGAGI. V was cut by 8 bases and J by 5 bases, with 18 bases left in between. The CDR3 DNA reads TGTGCCAGCTATATAACCCGGTGGGGTACTGAAGCTTTCTTT. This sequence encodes CASYITRWGTEAFF.

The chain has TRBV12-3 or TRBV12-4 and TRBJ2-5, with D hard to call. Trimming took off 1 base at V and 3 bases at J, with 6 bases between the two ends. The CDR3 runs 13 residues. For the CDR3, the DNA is TGTGCCAGCAGTTTAGGGCGGAAAGAGACCCAGTACTTC. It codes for CASSLGRKETQYF.

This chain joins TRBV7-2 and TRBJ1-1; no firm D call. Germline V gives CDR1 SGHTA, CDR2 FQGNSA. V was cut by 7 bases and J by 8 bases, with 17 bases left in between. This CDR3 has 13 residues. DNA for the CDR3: TGTGCCAGCACCCTAATGCGTCCTGCCGAAGCTTTCTTT. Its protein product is CASTLMRPAEAFF. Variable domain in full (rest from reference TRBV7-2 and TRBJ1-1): GAGVSQSPSNKVTEKGKDVELRCDPISGHTALYWYRQSLGQGLEFLIYFQGNSAPDKSGLPSDRFSAERTGGSVSTLTIQRTQQEDSAVYLCASTLMRPAEAFFGQGTRLTVV.

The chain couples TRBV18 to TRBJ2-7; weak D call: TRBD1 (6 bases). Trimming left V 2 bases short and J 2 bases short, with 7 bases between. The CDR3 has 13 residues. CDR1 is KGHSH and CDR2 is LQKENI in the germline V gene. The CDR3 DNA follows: TGTGCCAGCTCACCAGAGGGGGCCTACGAGCAGTACTTC. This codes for CASSPEGAYEQYF.

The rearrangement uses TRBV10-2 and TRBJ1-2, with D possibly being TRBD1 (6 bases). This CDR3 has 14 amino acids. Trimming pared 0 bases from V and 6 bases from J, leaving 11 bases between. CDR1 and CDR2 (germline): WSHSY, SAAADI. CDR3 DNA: TGCGCCAGCAGTGAGTCTTCAGGGGTCCATGGCTACACCTTC. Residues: CASSESSGVHGYTF.

The CDR3 DNA sequence: TGTGCCAGCAGCTTCACAGGGGAGGTTGGGAACACTGAAGCTTTCTTT. This codes for CASSFTGEVGNTEAFF. The chain links TRBV7-9 to TRBJ1-1; TRBD1 agrees at 7 bases. J gave up 1 base and V 3 bases, and 8 bases lay outside the gene matches. The CDR3 extends over 16 amino acids. CDR1 and CDR2 (germline): SEHNR, FQNEAQ (reference sequence).

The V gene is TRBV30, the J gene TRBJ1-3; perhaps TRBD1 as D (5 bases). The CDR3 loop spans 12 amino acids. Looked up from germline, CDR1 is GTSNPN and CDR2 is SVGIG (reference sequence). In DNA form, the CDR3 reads TGTGGCTCGGGGCGCTCTGGAAACACCATATATTTT. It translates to CGSGRSGNTIYF.

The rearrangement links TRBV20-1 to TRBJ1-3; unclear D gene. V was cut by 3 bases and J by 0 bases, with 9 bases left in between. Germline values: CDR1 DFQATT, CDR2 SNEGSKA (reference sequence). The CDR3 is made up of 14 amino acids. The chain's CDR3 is CSASHGNSGNTIYF. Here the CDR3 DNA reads TGCAGTGCTAGTCACGGGAACTCTGGAAACACCATATATTTT.

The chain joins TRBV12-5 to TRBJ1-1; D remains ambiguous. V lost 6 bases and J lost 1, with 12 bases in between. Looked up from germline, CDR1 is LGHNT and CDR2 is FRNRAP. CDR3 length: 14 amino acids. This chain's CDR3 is CASGPTGSNTEAFF. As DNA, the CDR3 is TGTGCTAGTGGGCCCACGGGGTCGAACACTGAAGCTTTCTTT.

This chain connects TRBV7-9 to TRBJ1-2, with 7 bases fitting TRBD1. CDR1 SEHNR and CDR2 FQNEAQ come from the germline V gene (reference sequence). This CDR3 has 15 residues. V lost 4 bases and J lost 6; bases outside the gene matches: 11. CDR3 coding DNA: TGTGCCAGCAGCTCAGGAGTCAGGGGGAGAAATGGCTACACCTTC. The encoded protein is CASSSGVRGRNGYTF.

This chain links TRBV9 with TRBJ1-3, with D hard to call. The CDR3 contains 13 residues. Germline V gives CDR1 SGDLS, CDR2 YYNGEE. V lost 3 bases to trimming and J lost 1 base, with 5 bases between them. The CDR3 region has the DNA TGTGCCAGCAGCGGAGGTTCTGGAAACACCATATATTTT. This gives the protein CASSGGSGNTIYF. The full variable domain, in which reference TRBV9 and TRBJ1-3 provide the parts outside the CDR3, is DSGVTQTPKHLITATGQRVTLRCSPRSGDLSVYWYQQSLDQGLQFLIQYYNGEERAKGNILERFSAQQFPDLHSELNLSSLELGDSALYFCASSGGSGNTIYFGEGSWLTVV.

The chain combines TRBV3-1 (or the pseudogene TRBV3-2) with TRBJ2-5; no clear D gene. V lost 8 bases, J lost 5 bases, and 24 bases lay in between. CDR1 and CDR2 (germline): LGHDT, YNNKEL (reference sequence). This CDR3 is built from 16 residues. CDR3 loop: CASRMWAARPEETQYF. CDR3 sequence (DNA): TGTGCCAGCCGGATGTGGGCGGCCCGCCCGGAGGAGACCCAGTACTTC.

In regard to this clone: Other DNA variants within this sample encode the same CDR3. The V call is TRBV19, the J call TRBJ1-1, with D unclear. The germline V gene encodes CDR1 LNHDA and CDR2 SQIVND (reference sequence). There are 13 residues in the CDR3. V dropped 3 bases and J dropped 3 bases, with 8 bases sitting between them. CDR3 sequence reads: CASSIRVDTEAFF. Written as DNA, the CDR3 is TGTGCCAGTAGTATTAGGGTTGACACTGAAGCTTTCTTT.

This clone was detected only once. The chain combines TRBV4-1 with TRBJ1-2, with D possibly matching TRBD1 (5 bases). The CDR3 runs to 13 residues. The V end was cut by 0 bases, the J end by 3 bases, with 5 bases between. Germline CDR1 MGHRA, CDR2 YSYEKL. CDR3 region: CASSQEGDYGYTF. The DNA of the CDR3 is TGCGCCAGCAGCCAAGAAGGGGACTATGGCTACACCTTC.

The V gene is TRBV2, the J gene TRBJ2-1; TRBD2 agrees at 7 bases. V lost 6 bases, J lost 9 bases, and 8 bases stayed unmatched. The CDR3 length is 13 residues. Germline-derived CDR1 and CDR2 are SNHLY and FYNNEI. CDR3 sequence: CASRAGTIAEQFF. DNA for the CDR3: TGTGCCAGCAGAGCCGGGACTATTGCTGAGCAGTTCTTC.

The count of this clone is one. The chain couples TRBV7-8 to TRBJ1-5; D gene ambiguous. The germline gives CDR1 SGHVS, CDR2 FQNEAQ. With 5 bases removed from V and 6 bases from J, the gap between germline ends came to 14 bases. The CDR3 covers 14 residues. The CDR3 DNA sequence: TGTGCCAGCAGCCCCGACACTTATGGTCAGCCCCAGCATTTT. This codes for CASSPDTYGQPQHF.

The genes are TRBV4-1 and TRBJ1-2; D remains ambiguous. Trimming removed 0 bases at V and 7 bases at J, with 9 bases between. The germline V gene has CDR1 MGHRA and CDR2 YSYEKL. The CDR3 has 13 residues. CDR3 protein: CASSQDNAAGYTF. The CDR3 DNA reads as TGCGCCAGCAGCCAAGATAATGCAGCTGGCTACACCTTC.